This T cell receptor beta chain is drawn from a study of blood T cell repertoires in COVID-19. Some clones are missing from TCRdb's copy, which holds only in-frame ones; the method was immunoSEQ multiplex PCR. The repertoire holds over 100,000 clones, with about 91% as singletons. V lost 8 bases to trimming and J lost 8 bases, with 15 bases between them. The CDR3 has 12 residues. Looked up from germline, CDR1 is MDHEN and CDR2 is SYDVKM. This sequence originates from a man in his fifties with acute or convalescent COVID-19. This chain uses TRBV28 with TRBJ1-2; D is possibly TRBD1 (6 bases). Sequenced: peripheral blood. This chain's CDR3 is CASQAGVRGYTF. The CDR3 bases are TGTGCCAGCCAGGCAGGGGTCCGCGGCTACACCTTC.